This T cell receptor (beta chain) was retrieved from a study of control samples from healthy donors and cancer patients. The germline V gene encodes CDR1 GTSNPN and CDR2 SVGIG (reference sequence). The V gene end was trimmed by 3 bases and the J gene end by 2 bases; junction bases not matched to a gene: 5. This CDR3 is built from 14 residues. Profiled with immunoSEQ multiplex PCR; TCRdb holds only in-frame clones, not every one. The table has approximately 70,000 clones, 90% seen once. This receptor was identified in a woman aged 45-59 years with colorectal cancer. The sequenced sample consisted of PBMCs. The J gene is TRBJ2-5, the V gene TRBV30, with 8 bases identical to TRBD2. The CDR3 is CAWRVAGYQETQYF. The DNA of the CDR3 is TGTGCCTGGAGGGTAGCGGGATATCAAGAGACCCAGTACTTC.